The T cell receptor beta chain described here comes from a study of identical twins. A single record per CDR3 protein comes from TCRdb applying MiXCR to the 5' RACE reads. This repertoire shows 650,000 to 800,000 distinct CDR3 sequences, approximately 9% found once; its top ten account for 0.75% to 1%. Overall study findings and caveats: Within beta out-of-frame sequences, the excess sharing observed between twins was weaker.

This clonotype was counted a few times. Its antigen is as yet unknown. These records were also assigned to another study, of yellow fever vaccine responses in identical twins.

The TCR sequence derives from a woman under 30 in good health. Sequencing was done on a sample of PBMCs.

The CDR3 here is CATSDLWGGYTF. For the CDR3, the DNA is TGTGCCACCAGTGATTTGTGGGGAGGCTACACCTTC. The J gene is TRBJ1-2, the V gene TRBV24-1; D is uncertain. CDR3 size: 12 residues. Trimming removed 0 bases at V and 8 bases at J, with 6 bases between. Germline CDR1 reads KGHDR; CDR2 reads SFDVKD.